The next 30 T cell receptor beta chains were all read from a single sample in a study of tumor and adjacent non-tumor tissue in lung cancer. A modified ARM-PCR protocol with three rounds of nested PCR amplified TCRbeta. TCRdb recomputed calls from the multiplex PCR reads with MiXCR, one row per CDR3 protein. This table has over 100,000 distinct CDR3 sequences, roughly three fifths appearing once. The template was RNA from unsorted bulk tissue. More than 3 cm separated this lung sample from the edge of the tumor. The source material was distant non-tumor lung tissue. These receptors originate from a man aged 55 to 70 with non-small cell lung cancer.

Remarks on this clonotype: A junction end diverges from the germline sequence, so it may reflect a read error. The chain uses TRBV5-4 and TRBJ1-1; perhaps TRBD1 as D (5 bases). Germline lookup yields CDR1 SGHNT and CDR2 YYREEE (reference sequence). The CDR3 is made up of 13 amino acids. The CDR3 spells CVSSSQGGTEALF. The CDR3 coding sequence is TGTGTCAGCAGCTCTCAGGGAGGAACTGAAGCTCTCTTT.

The rearrangement uses TRBV6-5 and TRBJ1-2; TRBD1 aligns across 9 bases. V was pared by 4 bases and J by 14 bases, with 14 bases of the junction left unmatched. This CDR3 comprises 14 residues. CDR1 and CDR2 (germline): MNHEY, SVGAGI. The CDR3 spells CASSLGQGSVGLTF. As DNA, the CDR3 is TGTGCCAGCAGTTTAGGACAGGGGTCGGTTGGCTTGACCTTC.

In regard to this clonotype: A much larger clone differs from this one at a single base, so this may be a read error. The V gene is TRBV20-1, the J gene TRBJ2-1, with 9 bases fitting TRBD2. The CDR3 covers 15 residues. The trim removed 5 bases at V and 4 bases at J, leaving 9 bases unmatched. Germline CDR1 is DFQATT and CDR2 is SNEGSKA (reference sequence). DNA for the CDR3: TGCAGTGCTTCGGCTAGCGGGGCGAAATACAATGAGCAGTTCTTC. This encodes CSASASGAKYNEQFF.

V gene TRBV6-5 combines with J gene TRBJ2-7, with 7 bases identical to TRBD1. Germline lookup yields CDR1 MNHEY and CDR2 SVGAGI. The CDR3 is made up of 14 amino acids. Trimming took 6 bases from V and 7 from J; bases not matched to a gene: 12. The CDR3 region is CASSLLGTAVEQYF. CDR3 DNA: TGTGCCAGCAGCCTCTTGGGGACAGCGGTTGAGCAGTACTTC.

About this clonotype itself: A much more abundant neighbour one base away suggests this may be a read error. This chain uses TRBV28 with TRBJ2-1, with D possibly being TRBD2 (5 bases). This CDR3 region has 12 residues. The germline CDR1 and CDR2 sequences are MDHEN and SYDVKM. The CDR3 DNA follows: TGTGACAGCAGTTTGGCCCAGCGGGAGCAGTTCTTC. Translating gives CDSSLAQREQFF.

For this clonotype: A read error may explain this, as a much larger clone is one base away. The chain joins TRBV5-6 to TRBJ2-5; TRBD1 aligns across 7 bases. The CDR3 loop spans 15 amino acids. Germline-derived CDR1 and CDR2 are SGHDT and YYEEEE. The CDR3 coding sequence is TGTGCCAACAGCTTGGGACAGTCCCTTAGGGAGACCCAGTACTTC. Translation: CANSLGQSLRETQYF.

The chain employs TRBV4-3 and TRBJ1-4; 8 bases align to TRBD1. J was trimmed by 11 bases and V by 3 bases; bases with no gene match: 8. The germline V gene has CDR1 LGHNA and CDR2 YSLEER. The CDR3 runs 14 residues. The CDR3 here is CASSQDRVQAKLFF. The DNA for the CDR3 is TGCGCCAGCAGCCAGGACAGGGTGCAGGCGAAACTGTTTTTT.

A note on this clonotype: The germline gene is not matched at one end of the junction; a read error may be the cause. The V call is TRBV11-3, the J call TRBJ1-2, with D unclear. CDR1 is SGHNT, CDR2 YENEEA, per germline. This CDR3 spans 13 amino acids. CDR3 nucleotides: TGTGACAGCAGCTTAGCCAGGTTGTATGACTACACCTTC. Its protein product is CDSSLARLYDYTF.

About this clonotype: Mismatch with germline at one junction end may stem from a read error. V and J are TRBV6-1 and TRBJ2-3; 14 bases agree with TRBD2. CDR1 is MNHNS and CDR2 is SASEGT in the germline V gene. The CDR3 covers 18 residues. The CDR3 nucleotides read TGTGCCAGCAGTCCTCCGACTAGCGGGGGGGCCGGCACAGATACGCAGTACTTT. It specifies CASSPPTSGGAGTDTQYF.

The CDR3 sequence: CASSQGTGQDLYNSPLHF. In DNA, the CDR3 is TGCGCCAGCAGCCAAGGGACAGGGCAGGATCTCTATAATTCACCCCTCCACTTT. The V call is TRBV4-3, the J call TRBJ1-6; 8 bases fit TRBD1. This CDR3 has 18 residues. The V and J ends lost 1 base and 3 bases, in that order; junction bases with no gene match: 8. CDR1 is LGHNA, CDR2 YSLEER, per germline.

The chain is built from TRBV5-1 and TRBJ2-2, with 8 bases identical to TRBD2. V lost 2 bases, J lost 5 bases, and 11 bases stayed unmatched. This CDR3 has 17 amino acids. Germline CDR1 and CDR2: SGHRS and YFSETQ. CDR3 sequence (DNA): TGCGCCAGCAGCTTAGACTCCGGGACTAGAGATACCGGGGAGCTGTTTTTT. Its protein is CASSLDSGTRDTGELFF.

This clonotype was counted only a few times. With a much larger clone just one base away, this may be a read error. The rearrangement links TRBV6-2 or TRBV6-3 to TRBJ2-7; TRBD1 matches at 8 bases. The CDR3 is 16 residues long. CDR1 and CDR2 from the germline V gene are MNHEY and SVGEGT. The CDR3 sequence is CTSSRTGQGFSYEQYF. The CDR3 DNA reads as TGTACCAGCAGCAGAACAGGACAGGGATTCTCCTACGAGCAGTACTTC.

On this clonotype: At one end the junction does not follow the germline gene, possibly because of a read error. J is TRBJ2-1 and V is TRBV6-2 or TRBV6-3; 9 bases match TRBD2. This CDR3 region has 17 residues. Germline V gene lookup returns CDR1 MNHEY and CDR2 SVGEGT. CDR3 coding DNA: TGTACCAGCGGTTACTCGTTTAGCGGGGGCTCCTACAATGAGCAGTTCTTC. Amino acid sequence: CTSGYSFSGGSYNEQFF.

V usage is TRBV10-2 and J usage is TRBJ1-2; D is perhaps TRBD1 (5 bases). The CDR3 consists of 14 residues. Germline CDR1 and CDR2: WSHSY and SAAADI. Trimming cost V 2 bases and J 0 bases, with 7 bases left between them. The CDR3 protein is CASSERGANYGYTF. The CDR3 region has the DNA TGCGCCAGCAGTGAGAGAGGGGCTAACTATGGCTACACCTTC.

The table lists this clonotype with many counts. The chain uses TRBV2 and TRBJ2-5, with D unclear. This CDR3 has 14 residues. Germline-derived CDR1 and CDR2 are SNHLY and FYNNEI. Deletions cut 6 bases from V and 1 base from J, with 12 bases between. DNA of the CDR3: TGTGCCAGCAGCCACACACCGGCCCAAGAGACCCAGTACTTC. This codes for CASSHTPAQETQYF.

The table lists this clonotype with many counts. The V call is TRBV4-1, the J call TRBJ2-3; 9 bases line up with TRBD2. J gave up 0 bases and V 2 bases, and 6 bases lay outside the gene matches. This CDR3 comprises 17 residues. CDR1 is MGHRA, CDR2 YSYEKL, per germline. CDR3 loop: CASSQIFAGGSTDTQYF. CDR3 sequence (DNA): TGCGCCAGCAGCCAAATTTTTGCGGGAGGGAGCACAGATACGCAGTATTTT.

This chain uses TRBV20-1 with TRBJ2-7, with TRBD1 as a possible D gene (5 bases). This CDR3 has 16 residues. The V and J ends lost 4 bases and 0 bases respectively, with 19 bases between them. From germline, CDR1 is DFQATT and CDR2 SNEGSKA (reference sequence). The CDR3 region is CSAKHPVGQGSYEQYF. DNA for the CDR3: TGCAGTGCTAAGCACCCAGTGGGGCAAGGCTCCTACGAGCAGTACTTC.

This clonotype was seen more than once but under ten times. The V gene is TRBV6-2 or TRBV6-3, the J gene TRBJ2-7; D might be TRBD1 (5 bases). CDR1 and CDR2 from the germline V gene are MNHEY and SVGEGT. CDR3 length: 15 residues. V shed 0 bases and J shed 1 base, with 10 bases lying between them. The CDR3 reads CASSYSGEESYEQYF. CDR3 nucleotides: TGTGCCAGCAGTTACTCAGGGGAAGAGTCCTACGAGCAGTACTTC.

Worth noting for this clonotype: In this CDR3 the conserved last residue, phenylalanine or tryptophan, is missing, so a read error is likely. The limits of the CDR3 on the DNA are not certain, so only TCRdb's listed CDR3 is given. Here the CDR3 reads CASSLGYYGYSL. V gene TRBV6-1 combines with J gene TRBJ1-2. The CDR3 sequence runs 12 residues, both termini included. Germline CDR1 and CDR2: MNHNS and SASEGT.

Details on this clonotype: A read error may explain this, as a much larger clone is one base away. The chain combines TRBV7-9 with TRBJ2-2; D perhaps matches TRBD2 (6 bases). The length of the CDR3 is 15 residues. V dropped 5 bases and J dropped 7 bases, with 17 bases sitting between them. CDR1 and CDR2 from the germline V gene are SEHNR and FQNEAQ (reference sequence). The CDR3: CASSIERVGGGELFF. As DNA, the CDR3 is TGTGCCAGCAGCATCGAGCGGGTTGGAGGCGGGGAGCTGTTTTTT.

With regard to this clonotype: One junction end disagrees with the germline gene, perhaps due to a read error. J is TRBJ2-7 and V is TRBV12-3 or TRBV12-4; D not resolved. This CDR3 comprises 12 residues. The CDR3 loop is CASGFHRVEQHF. Written as DNA, the CDR3 is TGTGCCAGCGGTTTTCATAGGGTCGAGCAGCACTTC.

The chain combines TRBV5-1 with TRBJ2-2, with D perhaps given as TRBD1 or TRBD2 (5 bases each). Trimming shortened V by 5 bases and J by 6 bases, and 17 bases separated the two germline ends. CDR3 length: 15 amino acids. Germline-derived CDR1 and CDR2 are SGHRS and YFSETQ. The CDR3 region is CASSSLWGSSGELFF. Written as DNA, the CDR3 is TGCGCCAGCAGTTCGCTTTGGGGGAGTTCCGGGGAGCTGTTTTTT.

For this clonotype: A read error may explain this, as a much larger clone is one base away. This sequence joins TRBV6-6 and TRBJ1-5; perhaps TRBD1 as D (6 bases). Trimming removed 4 bases from V and 5 bases from J, with 15 bases in between. Germline V gene sequence: CDR1 MNHNY, CDR2 SVGAGI (reference sequence). The CDR3 is 15 residues long. This CDR3 is CASSFWTEVDQPQHF. The DNA of the CDR3 is TGTGCCAGCAGTTTCTGGACAGAAGTGGATCAGCCCCAGCATTTT.

As to this clonotype: Being one base from a much bigger clone, this may be a read error. V usage is TRBV5-1 and J usage is TRBJ1-1, with TRBD1 identical over 9 bases. The CDR3 is 16 residues long. CDR1 and CDR2 from the germline V gene are SGHRS and YFSETQ. As DNA, the CDR3 is TGCGCCAGCAGCTGGGGAGGGACAGGGTTGAACACTGAAGTTTTCTTT. Residues: CASSWGGTGLNTEVFF.

As to this clonotype: A single base separates this from a much larger clone, so it may be a read error. This sequence joins TRBV20-1 and TRBJ1-4, with TRBD1 identical over 10 bases. This CDR3 contains 14 residues. Looked up from germline, CDR1 is DFQATT and CDR2 is SNEGSKA (reference sequence). CDR3 sequence reads: CIARSGQGREKLFF. In DNA, the CDR3 is TGCATTGCTAGATCGGGACAGGGGAGGGAAAAACTGTTTTTT.

The rearrangement joins TRBV5-4 to TRBJ2-1; D tentatively reads TRBD1 or TRBD2 (5 bases each). CDR1 and CDR2 (germline): SGHNT, YYREEE (reference sequence). Trimming cost V 2 bases and J 6 bases, with 12 bases left between them. The CDR3 has 14 residues. The CDR3 here is CASSFPGGGNEQFF. The CDR3 nucleotides are TGTGCCAGCAGCTTTCCCGGTGGGGGCAATGAGCAGTTCTTC.

The V gene is TRBV6-5, the J gene TRBJ1-1; D unresolved. Germline CDR1 and CDR2: MNHEY and SVGAGI. V lost 7 bases, J lost 4 bases, and 10 bases lay in between. The CDR3 is 12 residues long. The CDR3 region has the DNA TGTGCCAGCACTCGTTCGATCACTGAAGCTTTCTTT. Amino acids: CASTRSITEAFF.

The V and J genes are TRBV11-1 and TRBJ2-3; maybe TRBD2 (5 bases). V shed 6 bases and J shed 9 bases, with 25 bases lying between them. The CDR3 has 16 residues. Germline CDR1 SGHAT, CDR2 FQDESV (reference sequence). The CDR3 protein is CASRKTQDPSTNTQYF. CDR3 DNA: TGTGCCAGCAGGAAAACTCAGGACCCTAGCACAAACACGCAGTATTTT.

For this clonotype: The junction and the germline gene differ at one end; a read error may be behind it. The rearrangement links TRBV11-2 to TRBJ2-5; 9 bases align to TRBD2. CDR3 length: 16 amino acids. CDR1 SGHAT and CDR2 FQNNGV come from the germline V gene. CDR3 bases: TGTGCCGGCAGCCCCCGTACTAGCGGGCTGGGGGAGACCCGGCACTTC. Protein product: CAGSPRTSGLGETRHF.

To note about this clonotype: A read error may be the cause here, since a much bigger clone is one base away. The chain couples TRBV28 to TRBJ2-1, with D possibly TRBD2 on 6 matching bases. The CDR3 contains 13 residues. Germline loops: CDR1 MDHEN, CDR2 SYDVKM. DNA of the CDR3: TGTGTCAGCACCTACGGGGGTCGCAATGAGCAGTTCTTC. Translated: CVSTYGGRNEQFF. Variable domain in full (rest from reference TRBV28 and TRBJ2-1): DVKVTQSSRYLVKRTGEKVFLECVQDMDHENMFWYRQDPGLGLRLIYFSYDVKMKEKGDIPEGYSVSREKKERFSLILESASTNQTSMYLCVSTYGGRNEQFFGPGTRLTVL.